This TCR beta chain derives from a study of Graves' ophthalmopathy and Graves' hyperthyroidism. This clonotype appeared a few times. Patients were diagnosed from clinical symptoms, serum thyroxine, TRAb, thyroid ultrasound and orbital computed tomography. The CDR3 covers 15 residues. The V and J ends lost 0 bases and 8 bases, in that order; junction bases with no gene match: 5. Germline CDR1 is SGDLS and CDR2 is YYNGEE. Amplified material comprised TCR beta CDR3 regions derived from RNA transcripts. Amplification began with first-round RT-PCR using HTBI primers, then second-round multiplex PCR was performed. TCRdb processed the multiplex PCR reads anew with MiXCR; each CDR3 protein has one entry. The sample records around 1,200,000 distinct CDR3 sequences, about 40% being singletons.

The chain has TRBV9 and TRBJ1-1, with 12 bases matching TRBD1. This TCR came from an adult man with Graves' hyperthyroidism. Specimen: peripheral blood or thyroid tissue (not recorded which). The CDR3 loop is CASSVDGTGGAEAFF. The CDR3 DNA reads as TGTGCCAGCAGCGTAGACGGGACAGGGGGCGCGGAAGCTTTCTTT.